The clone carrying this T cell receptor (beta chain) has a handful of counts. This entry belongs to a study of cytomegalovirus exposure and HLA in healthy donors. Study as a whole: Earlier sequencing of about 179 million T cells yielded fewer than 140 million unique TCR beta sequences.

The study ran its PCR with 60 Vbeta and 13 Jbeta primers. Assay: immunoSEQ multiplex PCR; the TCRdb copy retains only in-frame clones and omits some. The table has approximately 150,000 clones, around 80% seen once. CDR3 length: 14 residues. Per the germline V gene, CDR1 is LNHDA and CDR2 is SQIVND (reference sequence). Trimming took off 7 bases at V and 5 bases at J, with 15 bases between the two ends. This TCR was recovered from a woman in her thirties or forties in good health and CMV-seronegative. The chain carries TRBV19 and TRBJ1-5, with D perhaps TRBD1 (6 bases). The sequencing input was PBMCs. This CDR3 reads CASKDAGGHQPQHF. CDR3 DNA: TGTGCCAGTAAGGACGCGGGGGGCCATCAGCCCCAGCATTTT.